The 24 T cell receptor beta chains presented below share a single source sample, sequenced in a study of T cell repertoires in cytomegalovirus infection. One entry per CDR3 protein results from TCRdb running MiXCR on the reads. The sample contains around 740,000 distinct CDR3 sequences, 35% of which appear only once. Material: PBMCs. The receptors shown here come from a human donor in good health (CMV status not recorded). Some clones in this sample may be carry-over from other donors' samples.

This chain joins TRBV12-3 or TRBV12-4 and TRBJ1-6; D possibly corresponds to TRBD1 (6 bases). Trimming removed 7 bases at V and 8 bases at J, with 15 bases between. The CDR3 length is 14 residues. CDR3 protein: CASTITGTDSPLHF. CDR3 coding DNA: TGTGCCAGCACCATCACAGGGACGGATTCACCCCTCCACTTT.

V gene TRBV28 combines with J gene TRBJ2-4; TRBD1 aligns across 11 bases. Trimming removed 5 bases from V and 9 bases from J; junction bases left unmatched: 12. This CDR3 comprises 16 residues. Looked up from germline, CDR1 is MDHEN and CDR2 is SYDVKM. The CDR3 coding sequence is TGTGCCAGCAGTCCCGGACAGGGGGCAAATTATGTCATTCAGTACTTC. Protein sequence: CASSPGQGANYVIQYF.

The chain couples TRBV12-3 or TRBV12-4 to TRBJ2-4; 7 nucleotides align to TRBD1. J gave up 0 bases and V 6 bases, and 8 bases lay outside the gene matches. This CDR3 has 16 residues. The CDR3 sequence is CASSLTGILAKNIQYF. The CDR3 DNA reads as TGTGCCAGCAGCCTGACAGGGATACTAGCCAAAAACATTCAGTACTTC.

This clonotype was picked up many times. V and J are TRBV7-2 and TRBJ1-5; unclear D gene. The germline V gene has CDR1 SGHTA and CDR2 FQGNSA. With 5 bases removed from V and 7 bases from J, the gap between germline ends came to 12 bases. This CDR3 region has 13 residues. The CDR3 bases are TGTGCCAGCAGCGTACAGAATCAGCAGCCCCAGCATTTT. It is translated as CASSVQNQQPQHF.

About this clonotype: A much more abundant neighbour one base away suggests this may be a read error. V usage is TRBV7-8 and J usage is TRBJ1-1; maybe TRBD1 (5 bases). The CDR3 contains 16 residues. Germline CDR1 is SGHVS and CDR2 is FQNEAQ. For the CDR3, the DNA is TGTGACAGCAGCTTAGGCGGCGGGGCCCGGAACACTGAAGCTTTCTTT. Its protein product is CDSSLGGGARNTEAFF.

In regard to this clonotype: No conserved phenylalanine or tryptophan ends this CDR3, so it is likely a read error. In nucleotides, the CDR3 is TGTGCCACCAGCAGAGATGGACAGGGGCGAAAAGCTAACTATGGCTACACCTTA. It translates to CATSRDGQGRKANYGYTL. V usage is TRBV15 and J usage is TRBJ1-2; 9 bases are a match to TRBD1. Trimming removed 0 bases from V and 0 bases from J; junction bases left unmatched: 8. The CDR3 is made up of 18 amino acids. CDR1 and CDR2 from the germline V gene are LNHNV and YYDKDF (reference sequence).

V usage is TRBV12-3 or TRBV12-4 and J usage is TRBJ1-5; weak D call: TRBD1 (6 bases). Deletions cut 7 bases from V and 7 bases from J, with 17 bases between. The CDR3 consists of 14 residues. CDR3 nucleotides: TGTGCCAGCAACCAACAGGGTGGAAGACAGCCCCAGCATTTT. Its protein product is CASNQQGGRQPQHF.

This clonotype showed up just a few times. J is TRBJ2-7 and V is TRBV4-1, with D perhaps given as TRBD1 or TRBD2 (6 bases each). This CDR3 contains 15 residues. V lost 3 bases and J 5 bases, leaving 17 bases between the germline ends. Germline CDR1 and CDR2: MGHRA and YSYEKL. As DNA, the CDR3 is TGCGCCAGCAGCCACTCAGGCGGGAACAGGGACGAGCAGTACTTC. Its translation is CASSHSGGNRDEQYF.

The J gene is TRBJ1-1, the V gene TRBV10-2, with 7 positions matching TRBD1. The germline V gene has CDR1 WSHSY and CDR2 SAAADI. CDR3 length: 14 amino acids. V lost 7 bases and J lost 1; bases outside the gene matches: 6. The CDR3: CASTRTGQNTEAFF. As DNA, the CDR3 is TGCGCCAGCACTCGGACAGGTCAGAACACTGAAGCTTTCTTT.

The chain joins TRBV4-3 to TRBJ1-4; 11 bases fit TRBD1. The germline V gene encodes CDR1 LGHNA and CDR2 YSLEER. The trim removed 2 bases at V and 5 bases at J, leaving 4 bases unmatched. There are 16 residues in the CDR3. CDR3 amino acids: CASSQMRTGGNEKLFF. In DNA, the CDR3 is TGCGCCAGCAGCCAAATGCGGACAGGGGGCAATGAAAAACTGTTTTTT.

Only a few counts were recorded for this clonotype. The genes are TRBV30 and TRBJ1-5; D not certain. Trimming stripped 5 bases from V and 5 bases from J, with 7 bases between. The CDR3 sequence is 11 residues long. The V gene's germline CDR1 is GTSNPN and CDR2 SVGIG (reference sequence). CDR3: CAWGGDQPQHF. DNA of the CDR3: TGTGCCTGGGGCGGGGATCAGCCCCAGCATTTT.

Only a few counts were recorded for this clonotype. The chain has TRBV5-1 and TRBJ1-1; D is unclear. V shed 3 bases and J shed 2 bases, with 14 bases lying between them. Per germline, CDR1 SGHRS and CDR2 YFSETQ. The CDR3 length is 15 residues. DNA of the CDR3: TGCGCCAGCAGCTATGGTGGCAGCCTAAACACTGAAGCTTTCTTT. This sequence encodes CASSYGGSLNTEAFF.

CDR3 DNA sequence: TGTGCCAGCAGCCCGCAAAGGGACTACCTAAACTACGAGCAGTACTTC. This codes for CASSPQRDYLNYEQYF. V usage is TRBV7-3 and J usage is TRBJ2-7, with TRBD2 matching 7 bases. The CDR3 covers 16 residues. Trimming took 5 bases from V and 3 from J; bases not matched to a gene: 13. The germline gives CDR1 SGHTA, CDR2 FQGTGA.

This clonotype was seen a handful of times. The V gene is TRBV10-3, the J gene TRBJ2-3; TRBD1 aligns across 7 bases. CDR1 ENHRY and CDR2 SYGVKD come from the germline V gene. The V gene end was trimmed by 4 bases and the J gene end by 3 bases; junction bases not matched to a gene: 4. The length of the CDR3 is 14 residues. CDR3 residues: CAISVDRVTDTQYF. In DNA form, the CDR3 reads TGTGCCATCAGTGTTGACAGGGTAACAGATACGCAGTATTTT.

With regard to this clonotype: It may be a read error: a sequence one base away is much more abundant. This chain connects TRBV7-9 to TRBJ1-1, with D uncertain. Germline lookup yields CDR1 SEHNR and CDR2 FQNEAQ (reference sequence). This CDR3 comprises 15 residues. Trimming pared 5 bases from V and 2 bases from J, leaving 15 bases between. DNA for the CDR3: TGTGCCAGCAGCCTACACGGGAACTTTAACACTGAAGCTTTCTTT. This translates into CASSLHGNFNTEAFF. The full variable domain, its missing parts supplied by reference TRBV7-9 and TRBJ1-1, is DTGVSQNPRHKITKRGQNVTFRCDPISEHNRLYWYRQTLGQGPEFLTYFQNEAQLEKSRLLSDRFSAERPKGSFSTLEIQRTEQGDSAMYLCASSLHGNFNTEAFFGQGTRLTVV.

This clonotype was found a few times. This chain joins TRBV29-1 and TRBJ2-1; 11 positions agree with TRBD2. Germline V lookup: CDR1 SQVTM, CDR2 ANQGSEA. The CDR3 runs 16 residues. V was clipped by 1 base and J by 6 bases; unmatched bases: 8. CDR3 sequence (DNA): TGCAGCGTTGAAGGTCTCGCTAGCGGGGGGCTCAATGAGCAGTTCTTC. Protein product: CSVEGLASGGLNEQFF.

The chain links TRBV7-9 to TRBJ1-5; perhaps TRBD1 as D (6 bases). CDR3 length equals 15 residues. V was shortened by 3 bases and J by 0 bases, with 9 bases between the two germline ends. Germline values: CDR1 SEHNR, CDR2 FQNEAQ (reference sequence). The CDR3 region has the DNA TGTGCCAGCAGCTTCGGACAGCATAGCAATCAGCCCCAGCATTTT. Residues: CASSFGQHSNQPQHF.

V is TRBV27 and J is TRBJ2-7, with TRBD2 matching over 9 bases. Per the germline V gene, CDR1 is MNHEY and CDR2 is SMNVEV (reference sequence). V lost 3 bases, J lost 5 bases, and 11 bases stayed unmatched. CDR3 length: 16 residues. The CDR3 sequence: CASSLVAGEVLHEQYF. Here the CDR3 DNA reads TGTGCCAGCAGTTTGGTAGCGGGAGAAGTTCTCCACGAGCAGTACTTC.

The chain combines TRBV19 with TRBJ1-1, with a possible D match to TRBD1 (6 bases). CDR3 size: 14 residues. Per the germline V gene, CDR1 is LNHDA and CDR2 is SQIVND (reference sequence). The germline V and J ends were trimmed by 5 bases and 4 bases, with 14 bases remaining between them. The CDR3 sequence: CASSLRTELTEAFF. CDR3 sequence (DNA): TGTGCCAGTAGTCTTCGGACAGAACTCACTGAAGCTTTCTTT.

The chain employs TRBV5-1 and TRBJ2-1, with 11 positions matching TRBD2. Germline CDR1 reads SGHRS; CDR2 reads YFSETQ. The length of the CDR3 is 16 residues. V shed 1 base, J shed 8 bases, and the junction held 8 bases outside the gene matches. The CDR3 reads CASSLNIAGGGYEQFF. For the CDR3, the DNA is TGCGCCAGCAGCTTGAATATAGCGGGAGGGGGCTATGAGCAGTTCTTC.

The V and J genes are TRBV6-6 and TRBJ1-1; weak D call: TRBD1 (6 bases). This CDR3 contains 15 residues. V lost 5 bases and J 5 bases, leaving 18 bases between the germline ends. Germline CDR1 is MNHNY and CDR2 is SVGAGI (reference sequence). CDR3: CASSERRGMRTEAFF. The CDR3 DNA reads TGTGCCAGCAGTGAGCGGAGGGGGATGAGGACTGAAGCTTTCTTT.

As to this clonotype: In this CDR3 the conserved last residue, phenylalanine or tryptophan, is missing, so a read error is likely. The chain couples TRBV2 to TRBJ2-7; 9 bases are a match to TRBD2. Per germline, CDR1 SNHLY and CDR2 FYNNEI. The CDR3 is made up of 17 amino acids. Trimming took 1 base from V and 6 from J; bases not matched to a gene: 13. The chain's CDR3 is CASSEGQGRVAGVEQYL. Here the CDR3 DNA reads TGTGCCAGCAGTGAAGGCCAGGGGAGGGTAGCGGGAGTCGAGCAGTACTTA.

This clonotype was found many times. V and J are TRBV7-6 and TRBJ2-1, with a tentative D call TRBD2 (6 bases). The CDR3 is 18 amino acids. Trimming left V 3 bases short and J 5 bases short, with 23 bases between. CDR1 and CDR2 (germline): SGHVS, FNYEAQ. CDR3 in DNA: TGTGCCAGCAGCTTCGCCCGACGGGGGAGGCAGGGCAACAATGAGCAGTTCTTC. Its translation is CASSFARRGRQGNNEQFF.

V gene TRBV7-8 combines with J gene TRBJ2-1, with D tentatively TRBD2 (5 bases). This CDR3 is 16 amino acids long. Between the trimmed V and J ends, which lost 0 bases and 2 bases, there was a span of 11 bases. Germline CDR1 is SGHVS and CDR2 is FQNEAQ. CDR3 sequence reads: CASSLASGNPYNEQFF. CDR3 DNA sequence: TGTGCCAGCAGCTTAGCCTCGGGGAATCCCTACAATGAGCAGTTCTTC.